The entry that follows covers one T cell receptor beta chain sequence. Its antigen remains unknown. These data are taken from a study of OX40 agonist ivuxolimab in advanced cancers. Study summary: Patients were given ivuxolimab, an antibody that agonizes OX40 (CD134).

Trimming cost V 5 bases and J 1 base; bases outside gene matches: 4. CDR1 is SGHVS and CDR2 is FQNEAQ in the germline V gene. This CDR3 has 16 amino acids. TCRdb's copy holds only in-frame clones and misses some; the assay was immunoSEQ multiplex PCR. The sample lists over 50,000 clones, approximately 77% occurring once. Study-level findings and limits: Partial responders receiving 0.1-3.0 mg/kg showed among the lowest clonal expansion.

Sample: CD4+ or CD8+ T cells sorted from blood, taken in a trial of the OX40 agonist ivuxolimab. The chain employs TRBV7-8 and TRBJ2-2, with TRBD2 identical over 10 bases. This TCR derives from an adult with an advanced solid tumor such as melanoma, head and neck, liver or kidney cancer. CDR3 region: CASSKREGRNTGELFF. In nucleotides, the CDR3 is TGTGCCAGCAGCAAGCGGGAGGGCCGGAACACCGGGGAGCTGTTTTTT.